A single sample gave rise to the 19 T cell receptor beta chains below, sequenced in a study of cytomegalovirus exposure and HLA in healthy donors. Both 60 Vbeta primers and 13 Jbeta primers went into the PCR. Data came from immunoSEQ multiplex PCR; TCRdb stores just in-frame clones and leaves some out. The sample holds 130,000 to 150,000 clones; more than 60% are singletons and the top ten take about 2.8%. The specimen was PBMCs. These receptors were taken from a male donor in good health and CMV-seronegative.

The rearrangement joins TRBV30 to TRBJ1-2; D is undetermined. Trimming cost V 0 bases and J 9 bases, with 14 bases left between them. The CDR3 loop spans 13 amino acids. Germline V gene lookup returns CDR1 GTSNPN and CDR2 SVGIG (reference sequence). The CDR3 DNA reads TGTGCCTGGAGTGTTGGGCGTCAGGTTAGCTACACCTTC. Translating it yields CAWSVGRQVSYTF. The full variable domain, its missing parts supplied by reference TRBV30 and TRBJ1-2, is SQTIHQWPATLVQPVGSPLSLECTVEGTSNPNLYWYRQAAGRGLQLLFYSVGIGQISSEVPQNLSASRPQDRQFILSSKKLLLSDSGFYLCAWSVGRQVSYTFGSGTRLTVV.

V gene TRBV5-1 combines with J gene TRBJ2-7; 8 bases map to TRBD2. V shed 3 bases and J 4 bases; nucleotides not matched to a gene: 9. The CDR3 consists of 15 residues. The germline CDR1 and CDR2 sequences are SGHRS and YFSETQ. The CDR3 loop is CASSSDGLAPYEQYF. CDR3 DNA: TGCGCCAGCAGCTCCGATGGACTAGCACCTTACGAGCAGTACTTC.

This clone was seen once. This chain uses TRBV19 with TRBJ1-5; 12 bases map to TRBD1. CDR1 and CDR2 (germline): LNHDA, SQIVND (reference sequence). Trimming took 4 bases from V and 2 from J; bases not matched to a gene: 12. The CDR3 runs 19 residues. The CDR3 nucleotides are TGTGCCAGTAGTAACAGGACCCCGGGACAGGGGGCAGGCAATCAGCCCCAGCATTTT. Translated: CASSNRTPGQGAGNQPQHF.

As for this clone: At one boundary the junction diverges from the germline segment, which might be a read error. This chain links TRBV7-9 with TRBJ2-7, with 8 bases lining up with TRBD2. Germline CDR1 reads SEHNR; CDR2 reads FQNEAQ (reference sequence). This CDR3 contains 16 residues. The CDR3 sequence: CSSSSGLSGIYYEQYF. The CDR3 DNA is TGTTCCAGCAGCTCCGGTCTTAGCGGGATTTATTACGAGCAGTACTTC.

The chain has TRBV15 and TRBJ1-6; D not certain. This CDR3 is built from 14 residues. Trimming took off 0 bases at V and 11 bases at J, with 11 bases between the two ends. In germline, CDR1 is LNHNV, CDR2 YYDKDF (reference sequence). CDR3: CATSRERLRPPLHF. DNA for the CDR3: TGTGCCACCAGCAGAGAGCGGCTACGGCCACCCCTCCACTTT.

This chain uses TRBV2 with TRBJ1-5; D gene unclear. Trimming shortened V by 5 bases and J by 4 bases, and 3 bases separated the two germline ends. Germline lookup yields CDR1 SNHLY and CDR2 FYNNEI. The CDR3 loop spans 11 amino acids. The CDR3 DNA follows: TGTGCCAGCAGTCAGAATCAGCCCCAGCATTTT. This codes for CASSQNQPQHF.

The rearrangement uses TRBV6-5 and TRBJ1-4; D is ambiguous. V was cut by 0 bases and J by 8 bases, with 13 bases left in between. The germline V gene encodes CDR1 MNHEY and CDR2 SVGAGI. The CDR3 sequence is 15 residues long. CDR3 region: CASSYSGSAREKLFF. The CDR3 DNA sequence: TGTGCCAGCAGTTACTCAGGGAGTGCGAGAGAAAAACTGTTTTTT.

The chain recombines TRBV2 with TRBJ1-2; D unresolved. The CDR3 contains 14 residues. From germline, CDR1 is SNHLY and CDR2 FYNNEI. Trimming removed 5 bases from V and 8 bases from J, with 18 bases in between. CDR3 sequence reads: CASSTLIGSRGYTF. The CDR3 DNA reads TGTGCCAGCAGTACCCTTATAGGGAGTCGGGGCTACACCTTC.

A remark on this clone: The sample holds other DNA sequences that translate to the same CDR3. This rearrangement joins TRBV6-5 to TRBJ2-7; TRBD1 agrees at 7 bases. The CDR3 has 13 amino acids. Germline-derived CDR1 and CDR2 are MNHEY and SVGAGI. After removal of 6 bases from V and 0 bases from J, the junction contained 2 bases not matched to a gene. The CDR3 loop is CASRRDSSYEQYF. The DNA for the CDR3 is TGTGCCAGCAGAAGGGACAGCTCCTACGAGCAGTACTTC.

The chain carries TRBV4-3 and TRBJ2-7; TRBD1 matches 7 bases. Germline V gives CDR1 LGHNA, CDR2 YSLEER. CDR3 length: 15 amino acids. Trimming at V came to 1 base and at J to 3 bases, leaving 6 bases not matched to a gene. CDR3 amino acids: CASSQGGQAYYEQYF. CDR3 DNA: TGCGCCAGCAGCCAAGGCGGACAGGCGTACTACGAGCAGTACTTC.

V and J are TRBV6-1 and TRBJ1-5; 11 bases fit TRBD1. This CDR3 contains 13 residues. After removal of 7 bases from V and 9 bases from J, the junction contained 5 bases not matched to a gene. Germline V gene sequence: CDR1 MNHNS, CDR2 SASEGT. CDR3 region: CASTGGQGGPQHF. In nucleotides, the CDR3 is TGTGCCAGCACCGGGGGACAGGGGGGGCCCCAGCATTTT.

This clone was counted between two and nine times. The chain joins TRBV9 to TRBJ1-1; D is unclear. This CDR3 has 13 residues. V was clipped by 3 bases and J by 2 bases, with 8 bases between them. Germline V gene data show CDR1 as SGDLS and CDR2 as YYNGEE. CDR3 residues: CASSAGSNTEAFF. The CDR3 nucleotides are TGTGCCAGCAGCGCCGGGTCTAACACTGAAGCTTTCTTT.

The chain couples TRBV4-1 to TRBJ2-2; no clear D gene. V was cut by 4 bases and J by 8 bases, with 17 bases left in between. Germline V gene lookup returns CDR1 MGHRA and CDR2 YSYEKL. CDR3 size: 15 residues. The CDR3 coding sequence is TGCGCCAGCAGCCTTCATCACGCGCTTGGTGGGGAGCTGTTTTTT. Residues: CASSLHHALGGELFF.

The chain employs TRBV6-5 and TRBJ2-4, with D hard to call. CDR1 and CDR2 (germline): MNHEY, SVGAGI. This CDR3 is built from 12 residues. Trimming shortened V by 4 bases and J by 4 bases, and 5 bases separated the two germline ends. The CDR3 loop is CASSLRKNIQYF. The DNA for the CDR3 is TGTGCCAGCAGTTTGAGGAAAAACATTCAGTACTTC.

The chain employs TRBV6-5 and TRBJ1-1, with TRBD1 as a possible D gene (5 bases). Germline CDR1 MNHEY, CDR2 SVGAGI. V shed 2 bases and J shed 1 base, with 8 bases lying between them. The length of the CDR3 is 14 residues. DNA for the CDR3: TGTGCCAGCAGTTACGGTGGGGCGAACACTGAAGCTTTCTTT. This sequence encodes CASSYGGANTEAFF.

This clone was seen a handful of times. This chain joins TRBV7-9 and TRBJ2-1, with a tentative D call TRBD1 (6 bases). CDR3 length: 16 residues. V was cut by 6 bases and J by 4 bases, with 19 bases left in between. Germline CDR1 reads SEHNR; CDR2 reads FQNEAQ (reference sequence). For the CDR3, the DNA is TGTGCCAGCAGACAACAGACAGGCTGGGGATACAATGAGCAGTTCTTC. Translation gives CASRQQTGWGYNEQFF.

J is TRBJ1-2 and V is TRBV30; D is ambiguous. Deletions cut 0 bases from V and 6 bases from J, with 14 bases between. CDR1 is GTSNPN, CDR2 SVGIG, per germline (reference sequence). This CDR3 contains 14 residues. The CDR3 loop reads CAWSVRSWAHGYTF. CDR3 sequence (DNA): TGTGCCTGGAGTGTACGAAGCTGGGCTCATGGCTACACCTTC.

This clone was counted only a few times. CDR3 in amino acids: CASSYQTGYNYGYTF. CDR3 nucleotide sequence: TGTGCCAGCAGTTACCAGACAGGGTACAACTATGGCTACACCTTC. The rearrangement uses TRBV6-5 and TRBJ1-2, with 7 bases aligning to TRBD1. Germline trimming cut 2 bases from V and 2 bases from J; bases unmatched to any gene: 5. Germline lookup yields CDR1 MNHEY and CDR2 SVGAGI. CDR3 length: 15 residues.

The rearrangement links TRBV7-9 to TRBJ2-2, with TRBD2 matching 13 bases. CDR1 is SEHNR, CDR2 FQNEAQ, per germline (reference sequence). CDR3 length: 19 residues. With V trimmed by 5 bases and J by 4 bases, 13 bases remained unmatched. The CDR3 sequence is CASSAPTSGGPRGTGELFF. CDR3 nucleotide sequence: TGTGCCAGCAGCGCCCCGACTAGCGGGGGGCCTCGAGGCACCGGGGAGCTGTTTTTT.